This entry lists 9 T cell receptor beta chains sequenced from one sample in a study of CDR3 diversity in severe acne. TCRdb re-called the PCR reads through MiXCR, storing one row per CDR3 protein. The sample has about 98,000 distinct CDR3 sequences; around 56% are singletons. The sequencing input was blood. The source of these receptors is a male donor with acne.

This chain joins TRBV6-5 and TRBJ2-1; 9 bases line up with TRBD2. With V trimmed by 5 bases and J by 6 bases, 8 bases remained unmatched. The CDR3 consists of 15 residues. Looked up from germline, CDR1 is MNHEY and CDR2 is SVGAGI. The CDR3 coding sequence is TGTGCCAGCAGTGCCGCACTAGCGGGCCTCAATGAGCAGTTCTTC. This gives the protein CASSAALAGLNEQFF.

This clonotype was counted at least ten times. This chain links TRBV7-8 with TRBJ2-3; D gene unclear. Trimming took 4 bases from V and 1 from J, leaving 6 bases between them. The CDR3 has 13 residues. Per the germline V gene, CDR1 is SGHVS and CDR2 is FQNEAQ. CDR3: CASSSLRTDTQYF. CDR3 bases: TGTGCCAGCAGCTCACTCCGCACAGATACGCAGTATTTT. Full variable domain (outside the CDR3, taken from reference TRBV7-8 and TRBJ2-3): GAGVSQSPRYKVAKRGQDVALRCDPISGHVSLFWYQQALGQGPEFLTYFQNEAQLDKSGLPSDRFFAERPEGSVSTLKIQRTQQEDSAVYLCASSSLRTDTQYFGPGTRLTVL.

This chain joins TRBV2 and TRBJ2-7, with TRBD1 as a possible D gene (5 bases). CDR3 size: 15 residues. V was shortened by 2 bases and J by 0 bases, with 11 bases between the two germline ends. Germline CDR1 is SNHLY and CDR2 is FYNNEI. The CDR3, as DNA: TGTGCCAGCAGTGAACACAGGTCCCCCTCCTACGAGCAGTACTTC. Its protein product is CASSEHRSPSYEQYF.

The chain links TRBV18 to TRBJ2-7; D ambiguous. CDR1 and CDR2 (germline): KGHSH, LQKENI. The CDR3 totals 14 residues. V was clipped by 5 bases and J by 0 bases, with 11 bases between them. The CDR3 DNA sequence: TGTGCCAGCTCAGGGGTGCGGAGCTCCTACGAGCAGTACGTC. Protein sequence: CASSGVRSSYEQYV.

This clonotype showed up many times. The chain joins TRBV28 to TRBJ2-7; TRBD1 aligns across 7 bases. In germline, CDR1 is MDHEN, CDR2 SYDVKM. The CDR3 consists of 13 residues. Losses at the gene ends were 5 bases for V and 3 bases for J; bases not matched to a gene: 4. CDR3 sequence: CASSPGTDYEQYF. DNA for the CDR3: TGTGCCAGCAGTCCAGGGACAGACTACGAGCAGTACTTC.

The chain couples TRBV7-6 to TRBJ2-5; TRBD2 matches at 13 bases. The CDR3 extends over 16 amino acids. V was pared by 3 bases and J by 2 bases, with 3 bases of the junction left unmatched. CDR1 SGHVS and CDR2 FNYEAQ come from the germline V gene. This CDR3 is CASSLGLAGKQETQYF. The CDR3 nucleotides read TGTGCCAGCAGCTTGGGACTAGCGGGAAAACAAGAGACCCAGTACTTC.

The CDR3 sequence: CASKTVTSSYNSPLHF. CDR3 nucleotides: TGTGCCAGCAAGACAGTGACAAGCTCCTATAATTCACCCCTCCACTTT. This sequence joins TRBV2 and TRBJ1-6; D might be TRBD1 (5 bases). Germline-derived CDR1 and CDR2 are SNHLY and FYNNEI. Trimming left V 7 bases short and J 0 bases short, with 13 bases between. The CDR3 runs 16 residues.

For this clonotype: This sequence may be a read error, since a much larger clone differs from it by one base. The chain joins TRBV12-3 or TRBV12-4 to TRBJ2-2; maybe TRBD2 (6 bases). Trimming pared 5 bases from V and 5 bases from J, leaving 15 bases between. The CDR3 loop spans 15 amino acids. The CDR3: CASSRRAGRTGELFF. The CDR3 bases are TGTGCCAGCAGTCGTCGGGCGGGAAGGACCGGGGAGCTGTTTTTT.

This sequence joins TRBV12-3 or TRBV12-4 and TRBJ1-5, with TRBD1 identical over 7 bases. The CDR3 loop spans 15 amino acids. The J segment lost 1 base and the V segment lost 6 bases, leaving 6 bases of the junction unmatched. The CDR3 DNA follows: TGTGCCAGCAGCACGGACAGGTTAAGCAATCAGCCCCAGCATTTT. It specifies CASSTDRLSNQPQHF.